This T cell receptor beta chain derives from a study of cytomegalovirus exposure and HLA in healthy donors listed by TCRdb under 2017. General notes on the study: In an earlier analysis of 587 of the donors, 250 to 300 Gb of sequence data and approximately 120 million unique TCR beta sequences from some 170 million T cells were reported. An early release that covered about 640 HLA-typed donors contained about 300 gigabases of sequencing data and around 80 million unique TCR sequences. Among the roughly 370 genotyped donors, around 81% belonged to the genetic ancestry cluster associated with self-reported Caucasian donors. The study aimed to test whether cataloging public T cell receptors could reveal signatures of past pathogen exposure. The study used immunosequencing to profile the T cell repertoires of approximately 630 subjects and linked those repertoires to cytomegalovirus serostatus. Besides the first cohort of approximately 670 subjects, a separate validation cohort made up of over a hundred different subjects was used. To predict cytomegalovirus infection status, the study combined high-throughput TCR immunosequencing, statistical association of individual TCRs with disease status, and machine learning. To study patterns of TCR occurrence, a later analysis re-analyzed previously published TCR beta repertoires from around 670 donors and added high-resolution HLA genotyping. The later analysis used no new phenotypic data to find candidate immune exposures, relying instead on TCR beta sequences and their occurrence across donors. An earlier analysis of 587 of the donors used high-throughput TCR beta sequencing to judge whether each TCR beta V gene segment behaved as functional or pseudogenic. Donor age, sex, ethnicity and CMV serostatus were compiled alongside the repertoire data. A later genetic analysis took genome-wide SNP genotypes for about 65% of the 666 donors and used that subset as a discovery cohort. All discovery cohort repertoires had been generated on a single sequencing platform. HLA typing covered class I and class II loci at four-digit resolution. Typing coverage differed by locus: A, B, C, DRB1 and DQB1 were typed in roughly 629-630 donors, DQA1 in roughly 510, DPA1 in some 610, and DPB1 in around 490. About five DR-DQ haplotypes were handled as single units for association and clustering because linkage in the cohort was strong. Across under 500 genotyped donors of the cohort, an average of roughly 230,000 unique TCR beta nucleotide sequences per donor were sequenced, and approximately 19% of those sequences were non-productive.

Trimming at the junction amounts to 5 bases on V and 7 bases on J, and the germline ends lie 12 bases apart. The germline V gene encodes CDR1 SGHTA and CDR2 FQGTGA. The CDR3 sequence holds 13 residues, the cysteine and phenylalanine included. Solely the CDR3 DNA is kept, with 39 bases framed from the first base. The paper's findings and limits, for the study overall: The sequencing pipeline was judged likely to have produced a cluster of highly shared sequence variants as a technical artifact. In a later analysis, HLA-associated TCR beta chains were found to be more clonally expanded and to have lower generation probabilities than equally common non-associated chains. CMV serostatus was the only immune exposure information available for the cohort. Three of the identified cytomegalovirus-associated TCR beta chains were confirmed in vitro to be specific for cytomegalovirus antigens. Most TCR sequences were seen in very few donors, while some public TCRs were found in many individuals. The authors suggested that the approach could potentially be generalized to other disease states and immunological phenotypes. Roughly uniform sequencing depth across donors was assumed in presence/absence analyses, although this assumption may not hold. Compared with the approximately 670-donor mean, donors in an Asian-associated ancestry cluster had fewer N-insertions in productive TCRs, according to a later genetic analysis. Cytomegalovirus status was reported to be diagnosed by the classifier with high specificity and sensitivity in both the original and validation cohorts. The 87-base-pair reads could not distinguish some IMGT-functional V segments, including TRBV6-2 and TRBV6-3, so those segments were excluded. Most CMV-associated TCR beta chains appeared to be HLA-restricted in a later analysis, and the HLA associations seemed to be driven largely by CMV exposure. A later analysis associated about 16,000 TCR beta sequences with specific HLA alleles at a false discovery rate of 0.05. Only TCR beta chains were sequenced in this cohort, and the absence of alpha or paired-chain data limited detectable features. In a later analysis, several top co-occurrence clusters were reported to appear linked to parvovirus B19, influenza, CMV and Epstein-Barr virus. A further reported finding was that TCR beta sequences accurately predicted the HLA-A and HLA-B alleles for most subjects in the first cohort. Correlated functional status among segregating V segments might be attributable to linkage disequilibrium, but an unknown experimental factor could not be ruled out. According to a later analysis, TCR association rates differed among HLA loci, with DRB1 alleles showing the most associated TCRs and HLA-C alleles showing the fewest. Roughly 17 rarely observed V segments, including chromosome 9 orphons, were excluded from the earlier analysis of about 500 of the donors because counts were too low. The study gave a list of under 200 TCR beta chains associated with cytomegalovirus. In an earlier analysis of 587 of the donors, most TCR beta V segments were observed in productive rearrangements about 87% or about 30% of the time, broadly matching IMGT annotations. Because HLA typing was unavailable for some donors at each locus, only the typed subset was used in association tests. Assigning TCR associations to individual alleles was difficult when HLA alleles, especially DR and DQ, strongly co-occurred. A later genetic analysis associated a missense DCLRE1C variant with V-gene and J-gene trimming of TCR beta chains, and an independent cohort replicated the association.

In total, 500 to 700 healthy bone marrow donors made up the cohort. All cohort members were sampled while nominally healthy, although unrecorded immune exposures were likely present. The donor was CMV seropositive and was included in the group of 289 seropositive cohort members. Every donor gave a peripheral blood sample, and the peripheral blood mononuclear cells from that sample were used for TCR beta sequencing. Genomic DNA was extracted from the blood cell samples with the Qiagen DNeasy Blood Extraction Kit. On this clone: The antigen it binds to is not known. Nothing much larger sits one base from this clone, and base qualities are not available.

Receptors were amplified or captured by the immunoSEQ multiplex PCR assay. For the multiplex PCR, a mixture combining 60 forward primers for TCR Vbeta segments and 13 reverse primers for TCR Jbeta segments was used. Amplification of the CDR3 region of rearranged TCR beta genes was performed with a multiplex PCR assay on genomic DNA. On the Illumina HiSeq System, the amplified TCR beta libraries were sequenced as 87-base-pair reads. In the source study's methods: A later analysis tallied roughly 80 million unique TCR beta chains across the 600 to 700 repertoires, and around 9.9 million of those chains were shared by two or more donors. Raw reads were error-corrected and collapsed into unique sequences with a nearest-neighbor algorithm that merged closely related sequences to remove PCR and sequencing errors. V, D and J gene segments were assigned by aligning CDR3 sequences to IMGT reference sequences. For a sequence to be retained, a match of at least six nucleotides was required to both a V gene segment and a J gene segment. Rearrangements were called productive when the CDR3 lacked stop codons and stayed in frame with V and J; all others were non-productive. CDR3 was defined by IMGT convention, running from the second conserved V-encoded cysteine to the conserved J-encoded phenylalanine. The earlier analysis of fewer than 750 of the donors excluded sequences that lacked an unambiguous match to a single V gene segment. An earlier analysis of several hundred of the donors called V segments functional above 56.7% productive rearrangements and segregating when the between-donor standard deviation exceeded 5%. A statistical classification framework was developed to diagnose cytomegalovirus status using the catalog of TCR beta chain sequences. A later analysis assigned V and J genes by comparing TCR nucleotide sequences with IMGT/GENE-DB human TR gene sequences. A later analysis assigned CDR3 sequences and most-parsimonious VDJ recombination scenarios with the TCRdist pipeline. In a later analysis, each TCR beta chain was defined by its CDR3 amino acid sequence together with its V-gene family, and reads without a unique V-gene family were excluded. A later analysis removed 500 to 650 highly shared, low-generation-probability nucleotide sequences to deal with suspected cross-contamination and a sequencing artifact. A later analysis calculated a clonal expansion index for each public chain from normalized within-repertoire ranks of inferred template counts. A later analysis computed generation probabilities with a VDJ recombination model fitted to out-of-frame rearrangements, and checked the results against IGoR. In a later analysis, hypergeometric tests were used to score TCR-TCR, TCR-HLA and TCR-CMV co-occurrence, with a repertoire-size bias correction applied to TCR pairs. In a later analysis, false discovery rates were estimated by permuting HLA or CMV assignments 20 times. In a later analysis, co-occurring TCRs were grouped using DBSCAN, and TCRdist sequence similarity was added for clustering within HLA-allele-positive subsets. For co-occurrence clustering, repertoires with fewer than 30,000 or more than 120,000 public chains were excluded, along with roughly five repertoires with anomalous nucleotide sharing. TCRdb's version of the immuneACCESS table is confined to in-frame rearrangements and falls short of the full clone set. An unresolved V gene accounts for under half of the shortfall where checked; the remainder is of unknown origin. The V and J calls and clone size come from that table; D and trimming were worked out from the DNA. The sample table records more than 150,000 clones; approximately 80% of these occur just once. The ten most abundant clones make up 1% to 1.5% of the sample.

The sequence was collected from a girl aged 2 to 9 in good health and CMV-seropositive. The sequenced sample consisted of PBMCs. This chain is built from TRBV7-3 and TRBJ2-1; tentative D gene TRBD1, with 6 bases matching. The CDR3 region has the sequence CASSQIQGNEQFF. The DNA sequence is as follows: TGTGCCAGCAGCCAAATACAGGGTAATGAGCAGTTCTTC. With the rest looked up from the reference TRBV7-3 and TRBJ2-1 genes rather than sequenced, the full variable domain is GAGVSQTPSNKVTEKGKYVELRCDPISGHTALYWYRQSLGQGPEFLIYFQGTGAADDSGLPNDRFFAVRPEGSVSTLKIQRTERGDSAVYLCASSQIQGNEQFFGPGTRLTVL.